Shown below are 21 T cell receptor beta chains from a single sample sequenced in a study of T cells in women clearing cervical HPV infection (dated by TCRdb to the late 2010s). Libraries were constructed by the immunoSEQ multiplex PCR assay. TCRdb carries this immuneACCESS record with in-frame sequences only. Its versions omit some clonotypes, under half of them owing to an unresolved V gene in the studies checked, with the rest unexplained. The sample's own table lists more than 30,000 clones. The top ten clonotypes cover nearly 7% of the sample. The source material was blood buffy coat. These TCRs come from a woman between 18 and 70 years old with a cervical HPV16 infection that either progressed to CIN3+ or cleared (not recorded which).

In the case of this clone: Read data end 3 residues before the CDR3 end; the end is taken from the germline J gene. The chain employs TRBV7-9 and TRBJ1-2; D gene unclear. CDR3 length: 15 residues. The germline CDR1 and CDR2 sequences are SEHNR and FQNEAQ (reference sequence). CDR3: CASSLKGYLTDTYTF. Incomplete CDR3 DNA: TGTGCCAGCAGCTTAAAAGGGTACCTCACAGATACC.

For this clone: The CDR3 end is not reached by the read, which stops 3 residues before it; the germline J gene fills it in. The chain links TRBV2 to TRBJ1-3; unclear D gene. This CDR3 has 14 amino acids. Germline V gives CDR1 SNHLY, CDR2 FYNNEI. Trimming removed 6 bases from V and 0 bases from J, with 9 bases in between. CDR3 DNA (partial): TGTGCCAGCAGAAGGTTTGCCTCTGGAAACACC. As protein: CASRRFASGNT. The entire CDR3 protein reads CASRRFASGNTIYF.

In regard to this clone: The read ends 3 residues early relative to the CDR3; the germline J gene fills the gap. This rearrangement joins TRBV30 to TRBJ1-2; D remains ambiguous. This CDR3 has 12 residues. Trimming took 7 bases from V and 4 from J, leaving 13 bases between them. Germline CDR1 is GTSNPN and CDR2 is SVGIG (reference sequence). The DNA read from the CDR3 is TGTGCCTCACAACAGTTTTTCTATGGC. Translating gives CASQQFFYG. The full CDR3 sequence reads CASQQFFYGYTF.

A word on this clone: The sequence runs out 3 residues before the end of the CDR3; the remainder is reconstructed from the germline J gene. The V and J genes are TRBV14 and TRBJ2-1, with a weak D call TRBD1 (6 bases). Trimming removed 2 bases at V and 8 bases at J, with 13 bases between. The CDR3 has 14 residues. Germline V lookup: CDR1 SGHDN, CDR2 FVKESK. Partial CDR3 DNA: TGTGCCAGCAGCCAATCATCACAGGGCCATGAG. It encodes CASSQSSQGHE. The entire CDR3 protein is CASSQSSQGHEQFF. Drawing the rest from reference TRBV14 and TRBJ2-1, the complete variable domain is EAGVTQFPSHSVIEKGQTVTLRCDPISGHDNLYWYRRVMGKEIKFLLHFVKESKQDESGMPNNRFLAERTGGTYSTLKVQPAELEDSGVYFCASSQSSQGHEQFFGPGTRLTVL.

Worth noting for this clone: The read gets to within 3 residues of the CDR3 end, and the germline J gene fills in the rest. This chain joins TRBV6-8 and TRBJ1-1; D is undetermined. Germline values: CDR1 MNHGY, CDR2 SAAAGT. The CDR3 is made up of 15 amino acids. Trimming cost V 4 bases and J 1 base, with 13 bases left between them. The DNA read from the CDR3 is TGTGCCAGCAGTTGCTTTAGGGCGGGGAACACTGAA. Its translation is CASSCFRAGNTE. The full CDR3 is CASSCFRAGNTEAFF.

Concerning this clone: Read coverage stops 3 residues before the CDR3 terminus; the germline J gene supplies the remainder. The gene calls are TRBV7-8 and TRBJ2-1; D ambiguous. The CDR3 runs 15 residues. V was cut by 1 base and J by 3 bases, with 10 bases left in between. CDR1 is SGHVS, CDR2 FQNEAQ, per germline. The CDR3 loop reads CASSLGPSSYNEQFF. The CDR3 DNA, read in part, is TGTGCCAGCAGCTTAGGGCCCTCTAGCTACAATGAG.

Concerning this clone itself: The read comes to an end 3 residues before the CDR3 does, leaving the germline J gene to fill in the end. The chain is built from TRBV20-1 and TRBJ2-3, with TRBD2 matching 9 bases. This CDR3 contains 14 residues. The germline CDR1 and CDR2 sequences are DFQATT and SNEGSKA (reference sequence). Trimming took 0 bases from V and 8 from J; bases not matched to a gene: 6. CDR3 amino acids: CSAREGTSKATQYF. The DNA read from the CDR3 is TGCAGTGCTAGAGAAGGGACTAGCAAGGCTACG.

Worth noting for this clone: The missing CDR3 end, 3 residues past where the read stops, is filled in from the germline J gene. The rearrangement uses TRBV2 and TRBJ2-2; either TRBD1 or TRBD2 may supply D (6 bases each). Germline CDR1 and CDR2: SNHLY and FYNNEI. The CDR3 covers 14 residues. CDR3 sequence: CASSEIGGGSPLFF. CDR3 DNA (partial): TGTGCCAGCAGTGAAATAGGGGGAGGTTCACCG.

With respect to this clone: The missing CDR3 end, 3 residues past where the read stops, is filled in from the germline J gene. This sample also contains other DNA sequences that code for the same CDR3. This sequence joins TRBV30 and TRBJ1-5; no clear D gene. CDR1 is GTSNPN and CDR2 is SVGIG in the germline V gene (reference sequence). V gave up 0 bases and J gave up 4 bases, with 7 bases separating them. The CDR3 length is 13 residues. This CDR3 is CAWSVEGNQPQHF. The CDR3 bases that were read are TGTGCCTGGAGTGTGGAGGGTAATCAGCCC. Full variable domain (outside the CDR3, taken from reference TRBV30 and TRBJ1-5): SQTIHQWPATLVQPVGSPLSLECTVEGTSNPNLYWYRQAAGRGLQLLFYSVGIGQISSEVPQNLSASRPQDRQFILSSKKLLLSDSGFYLCAWSVEGNQPQHFGDGTRLSIL.

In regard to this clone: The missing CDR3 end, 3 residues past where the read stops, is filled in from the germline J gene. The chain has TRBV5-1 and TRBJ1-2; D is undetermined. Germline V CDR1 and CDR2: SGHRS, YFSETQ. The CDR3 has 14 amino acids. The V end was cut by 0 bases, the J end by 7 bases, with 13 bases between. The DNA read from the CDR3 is TGCGCCAGCAGCTTGGATTCCGGGGAGGGTGGC. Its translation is CASSLDSGEGG. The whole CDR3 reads CASSLDSGEGGYTF.

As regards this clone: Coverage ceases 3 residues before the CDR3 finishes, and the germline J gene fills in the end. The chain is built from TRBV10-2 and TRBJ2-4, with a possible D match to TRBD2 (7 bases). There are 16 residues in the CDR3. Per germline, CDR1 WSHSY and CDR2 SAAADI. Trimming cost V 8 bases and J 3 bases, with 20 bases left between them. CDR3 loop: CASGRETGFVKNIQYF. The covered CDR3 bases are TGCGCCAGCGGGAGGGAAACAGGGTTTGTCAAAAACATT.

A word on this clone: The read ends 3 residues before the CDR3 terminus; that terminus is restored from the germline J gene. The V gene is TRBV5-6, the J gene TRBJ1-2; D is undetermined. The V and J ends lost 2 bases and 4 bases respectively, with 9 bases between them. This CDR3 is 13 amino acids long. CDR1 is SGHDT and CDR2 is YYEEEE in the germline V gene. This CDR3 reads CASSFWPPYGYTF. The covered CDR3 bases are TGTGCCAGCAGCTTTTGGCCCCCCTATGGC. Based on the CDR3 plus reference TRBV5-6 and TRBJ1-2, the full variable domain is DAGVTQSPTHLIKTRGQQVTLRCSPKSGHDTVSWYQQALGQGPQFIFQYYEEEERQRGNFPDRFSGHQFPNYSSELNVNALLLGDSALYLCASSFWPPYGYTFGSGTRLTVV.

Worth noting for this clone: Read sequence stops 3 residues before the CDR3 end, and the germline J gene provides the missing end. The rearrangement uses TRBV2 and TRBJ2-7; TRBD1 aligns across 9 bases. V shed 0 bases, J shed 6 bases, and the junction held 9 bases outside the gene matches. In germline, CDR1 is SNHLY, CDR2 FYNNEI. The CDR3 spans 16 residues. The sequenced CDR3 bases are TGTGCCAGCAGTGAAGCGCTTCCCGGGACAGGGCTCGAG. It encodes CASSEALPGTGLE. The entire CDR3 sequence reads CASSEALPGTGLEQYF.

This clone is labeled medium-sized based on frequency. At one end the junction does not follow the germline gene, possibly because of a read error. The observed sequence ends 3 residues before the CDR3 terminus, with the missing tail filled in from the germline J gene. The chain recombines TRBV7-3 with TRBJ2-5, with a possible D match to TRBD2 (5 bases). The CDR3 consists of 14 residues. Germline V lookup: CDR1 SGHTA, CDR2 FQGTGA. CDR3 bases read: TGTGCCAGCAGTTTAAGCCTAGCAGCGGAGACC. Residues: CASSLSLAAET. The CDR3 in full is CASSLSLAAETQYF.

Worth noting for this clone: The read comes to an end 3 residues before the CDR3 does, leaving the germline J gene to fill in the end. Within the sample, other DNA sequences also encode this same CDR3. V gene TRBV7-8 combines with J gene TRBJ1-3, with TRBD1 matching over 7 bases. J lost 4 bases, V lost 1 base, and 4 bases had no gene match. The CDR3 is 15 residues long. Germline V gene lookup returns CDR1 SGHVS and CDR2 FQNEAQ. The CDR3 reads CASSLGTGPGNTIYF. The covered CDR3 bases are TGTGCCAGCAGCTTAGGGACAGGACCGGGAAACACC.

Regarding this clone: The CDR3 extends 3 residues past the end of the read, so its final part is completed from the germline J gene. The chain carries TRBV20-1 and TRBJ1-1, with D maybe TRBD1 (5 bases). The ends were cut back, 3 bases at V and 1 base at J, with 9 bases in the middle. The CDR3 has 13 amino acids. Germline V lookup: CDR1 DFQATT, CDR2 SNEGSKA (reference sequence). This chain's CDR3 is CSASRQGNTEAFF. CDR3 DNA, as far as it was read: TGCAGTGCTAGTCGGCAGGGGAACACTGAA.

The CDR3 reads CASSRRARTSPLFF. CDR3 bases read: TGTGCCAGCAGCCGCCGGGCCAGGACATCACCG. The V and J genes are TRBV13 and TRBJ2-2; TRBD1 is a possible D gene (5 bases). Read data end 3 residues before the CDR3 end; the end is taken from the germline J gene. CDR3 length: 14 amino acids. Germline V gives CDR1 PRHDT, CDR2 FYEKMQ (reference sequence).

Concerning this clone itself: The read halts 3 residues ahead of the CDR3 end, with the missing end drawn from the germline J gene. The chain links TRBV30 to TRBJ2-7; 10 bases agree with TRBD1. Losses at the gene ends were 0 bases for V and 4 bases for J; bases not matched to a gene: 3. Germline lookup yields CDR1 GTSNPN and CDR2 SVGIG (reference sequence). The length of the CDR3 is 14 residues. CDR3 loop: CAWSVGTGDYEQYF. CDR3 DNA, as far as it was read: TGTGCCTGGAGTGTTGGGACAGGGGATTACGAG. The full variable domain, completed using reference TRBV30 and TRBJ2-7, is SQTIHQWPATLVQPVGSPLSLECTVEGTSNPNLYWYRQAAGRGLQLLFYSVGIGQISSEVPQNLSASRPQDRQFILSSKKLLLSDSGFYLCAWSVGTGDYEQYFGPGTRLTVT.

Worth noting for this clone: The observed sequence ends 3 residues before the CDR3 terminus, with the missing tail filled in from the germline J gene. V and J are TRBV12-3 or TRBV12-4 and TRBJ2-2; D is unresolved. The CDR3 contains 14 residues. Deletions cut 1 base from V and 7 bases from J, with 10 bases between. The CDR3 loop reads CASSLVRFNGELFF. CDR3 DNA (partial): TGTGCCAGCAGTTTAGTTCGGTTCAACGGGGAG.

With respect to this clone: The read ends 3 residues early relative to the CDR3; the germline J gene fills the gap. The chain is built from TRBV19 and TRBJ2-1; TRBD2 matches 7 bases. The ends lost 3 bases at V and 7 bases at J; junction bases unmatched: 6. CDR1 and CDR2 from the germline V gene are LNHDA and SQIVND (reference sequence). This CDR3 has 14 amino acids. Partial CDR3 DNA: TGTGCCAGTAGTATTGGGGGAGCGGGGAATGAG. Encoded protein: CASSIGGAGNE. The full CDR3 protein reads CASSIGGAGNEQFF.

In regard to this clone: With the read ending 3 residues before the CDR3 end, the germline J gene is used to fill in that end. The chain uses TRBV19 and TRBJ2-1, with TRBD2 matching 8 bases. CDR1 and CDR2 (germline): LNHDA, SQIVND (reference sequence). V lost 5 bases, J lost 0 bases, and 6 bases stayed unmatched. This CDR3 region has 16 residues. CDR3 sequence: CASSGGGRISYNEQFF. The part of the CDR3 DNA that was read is TGTGCCAGTAGTGGAGGCGGGAGGATCTCCTACAATGAG. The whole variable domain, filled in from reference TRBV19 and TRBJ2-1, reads DGGITQSPKYLFRKEGQNVTLSCEQNLNHDAMYWYRQDPGQGLRLIYYSQIVNDFQKGDIAEGYSVSREKKESFPLTVTSAQKNPTAFYLCASSGGGRISYNEQFFGPGTRLTVL.